This T cell receptor beta chain was obtained from a study of human T cells and chemical hapten exposure. Study context: 2% DPC was applied to approximately 2 cm by approximately 2 cm of upper inner arm skin for sensitization. Largely, small differences in pooled library volume made per-sample TCR yields vary. Overall study results and limits: TCRs exceeding 1 in 1000 frequency stayed unchanged with DPC sensitization. Alopecia in all donors means immunity may differ from healthy individuals.

Indicated time point: pre-sensitization, week 0. Specified treatment: therapeutic diphenylcyclopropenone sensitization with weekly scalp DPC. From the RACE reads, TCRdb called clonotypes with MiXCR, one entry per CDR3 protein. This sample carries approximately 320,000 distinct CDR3 sequences, 5% to 6.5% of them seen once, and the ten largest clones take roughly 8.2%. This clonotype occurred a few times. The target antigen is unknown. This CDR3 spans 13 amino acids. The ends were cut back, 0 bases at V and 8 bases at J, with 10 bases in the middle. Germline loops: CDR1 MNHNY, CDR2 SVGAGI (reference sequence).

The gene calls are TRBV6-6 and TRBJ1-1; D not resolved. The clonotype originates from a woman between 18 and 29 years old with alopecia areata. Some clones in this sample may be carry-over from other donors' samples. This sample comprised whole blood, obtained in connection with sensitization to the hapten diphenylcyclopropenone (DPC). In DNA, the CDR3 is TGTGCCAGCAGTTACTCTCTCGAGCGAGAAGCTTTCTTT. This translates into CASSYSLEREAFF.